This TCR beta chain was observed in a study of cytomegalovirus exposure and HLA in healthy donors. Germline assignment: CDR1 SGHNT and CDR2 YYREEE (reference sequence). Trimming removed 4 bases from V and 12 bases from J, with 22 bases in between. This CDR3 region has 14 residues. This table comes from immunoSEQ multiplex PCR, and its TCRdb copy is limited to in-frame clones, with some not included. This sample has about 360,000 clones, with more than 80% found just once. The sample was PBMCs. This clonotype was sampled from a woman younger than 35 in good health and CMV-seronegative. The rearrangement joins TRBV5-4 to TRBJ1-1; D is perhaps TRBD1 (5 bases). The CDR3 reads CASSGSGGTEGTFF. The CDR3, as DNA: TGTGCCAGCAGCGGAAGCGGGGGGACGGAAGGCACTTTCTTT.